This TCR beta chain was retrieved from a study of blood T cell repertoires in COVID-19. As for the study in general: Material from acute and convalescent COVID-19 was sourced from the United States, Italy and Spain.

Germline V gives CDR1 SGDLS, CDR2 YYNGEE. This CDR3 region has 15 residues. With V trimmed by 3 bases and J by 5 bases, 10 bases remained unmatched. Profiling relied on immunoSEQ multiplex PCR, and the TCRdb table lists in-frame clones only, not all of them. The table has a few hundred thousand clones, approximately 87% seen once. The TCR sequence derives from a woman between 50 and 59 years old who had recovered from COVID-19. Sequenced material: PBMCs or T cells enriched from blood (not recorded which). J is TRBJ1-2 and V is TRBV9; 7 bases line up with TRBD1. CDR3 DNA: TGTGCCAGCAGCGCTACGACAGGGAAAGGGTATGGCTACACCTTC. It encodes CASSATTGKGYGYTF. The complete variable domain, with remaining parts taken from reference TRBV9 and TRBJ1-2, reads DSGVTQTPKHLITATGQRVTLRCSPRSGDLSVYWYQQSLDQGLQFLIQYYNGEERAKGNILERFSAQQFPDLHSELNLSSLELGDSALYFCASSATTGKGYGYTFGSGTRLTVV.